This record looks at one T cell receptor beta chain sequence and its context. Antigen: not known. The source of the sample is a study of T-cell memory formation after mild COVID-19. Background on the study: Among the donors, TCR clusters were largely specific to each donor.

The CDR3 covers 14 residues. CDR1 SNHLY and CDR2 FYNNEI come from the germline V gene. The V gene end was trimmed by 2 bases and the J gene end by 3 bases; junction bases not matched to a gene: 1. 5'RACE primed from the constant segment yielded TCR alpha and TCR beta cDNA libraries bearing sample barcodes and UMIs. MiXCR, applied by TCRdb to the 5' RACE reads, yields one record per CDR3 protein. The sample has roughly 170,000 distinct CDR3 sequences, 15% to 20% seen once. Study-level findings and limits: The appearance of some responding clones in pre-infection memory suggested that cross-reactive memory joined. From day 15 to 85, contracting clones were balanced between CD4 and CD8, whereas later expanders leaned toward CD4+.

V gene TRBV2 combines with J gene TRBJ2-3; 8 bases match TRBD1. The receptor's source is a man between 18 and 35 years old who had mild COVID-19 (a few samples of this study predate the infection). Cell type and time point are not known. The sequencing sample was made of PBMCs or a T cell subset sorted from them (not recorded which). CDR3 coding DNA: TGTGCCAGCAGTGAACAGGGGGCAACAGATACGCAGTATTTT. Residues: CASSEQGATDTQYF.